The 20 T cell receptor beta chains given below trace back to one sample, sequenced in a study of cytomegalovirus exposure and HLA in healthy donors. Use of 60 Vbeta and 13 Jbeta primers characterized the PCR. Assay used: immunoSEQ multiplex PCR; TCRdb lists only in-frame clones, some missing. The table shows about 120,000 clones, with 65% to 80% occurring only once. The specimen was PBMCs. The receptors derive from a male donor in good health and CMV-seropositive.

V usage is TRBV14 and J usage is TRBJ2-5; D is ambiguous. V gave up 0 bases and J gave up 6 bases, with 8 bases separating them. The CDR3 length is 13 residues. Germline CDR1 SGHDN, CDR2 FVKESK. CDR3 residues: CASSQDLRKTQYF. The DNA of the CDR3 is TGTGCCAGCAGCCAAGATTTGAGAAAGACCCAGTACTTC. The variable domain in full, completed from reference TRBV14 and TRBJ2-5, reads EAGVTQFPSHSVIEKGQTVTLRCDPISGHDNLYWYRRVMGKEIKFLLHFVKESKQDESGMPNNRFLAERTGGTYSTLKVQPAELEDSGVYFCASSQDLRKTQYFGPGTRLLVL.

The chain couples TRBV5-6 to TRBJ2-1, with 14 nucleotides matching TRBD2. Losses at the gene ends were 4 bases for V and 4 bases for J; bases not matched to a gene: 4. The germline CDR1 and CDR2 sequences are SGHDT and YYEEEE. CDR3 length: 16 amino acids. CDR3 amino acids: CASSPRLAGGYNEQFF. As DNA, the CDR3 is TGTGCCAGCAGCCCCCGACTAGCGGGAGGGTACAATGAGCAGTTCTTC.

The chain is built from TRBV20-1 and TRBJ1-2, with 7 bases matching TRBD1. This CDR3 has 11 amino acids. V lost 7 bases to trimming and J lost 7 bases; unmatched junction nucleotides: 6. Germline V CDR1 and CDR2: DFQATT, SNEGSKA (reference sequence). The CDR3 loop reads CSEFKGAGYTF. CDR3 coding DNA: TGCAGTGAGTTCAAGGGGGCTGGCTACACCTTC.

In the case of this clone: One end of the junction fails to match germline, which may point to a read error. The CDR3 bases are TGTTCCAGCAGCTTATTAGACAGGGGGCTGCCTAACTATGGCTACACCTTC. It codes for CSSSLLDRGLPNYGYTF. V gene TRBV7-9 combines with J gene TRBJ1-2, with 10 bases aligning to TRBD1. This CDR3 region has 17 residues. Per the germline V gene, CDR1 is SEHNR and CDR2 is FQNEAQ (reference sequence). Based on the CDR3 plus reference TRBV7-9 and TRBJ1-2, the full variable domain is DTGVSQNPRHKITKRGQNVTFRCDPISEHNRLYWYRQTLGQGPEFLTYFQNEAQLEKSRLLSDRFSAERPKGSFSTLEIQRTEQGDSAMYLCSSSLLDRGLPNYGYTFGSGTRLTVV.

V is TRBV28 and J is TRBJ2-7; TRBD2 agrees at 11 bases. Trimming cost V 1 base and J 2 bases; bases outside gene matches: 7. The CDR3 sequence is 17 residues long. Looked up from germline, CDR1 is MDHEN and CDR2 is SYDVKM. The CDR3, as DNA: TGTGCCAGCAGTTTATCAACTAGCGGGAGTACAGCCTACGAGCAGTACTTC. Encoded protein: CASSLSTSGSTAYEQYF.

This chain links TRBV13 with TRBJ1-2; 8 bases match TRBD1. The length of the CDR3 is 15 residues. Germline CDR1 PRHDT, CDR2 FYEKMQ (reference sequence). The V segment lost 5 bases and the J segment 3 bases; nucleotides outside the gene matches: 8. The CDR3 loop is CASSQTGDGYYGYTF. In DNA form, the CDR3 reads TGTGCCAGCAGCCAGACAGGGGATGGTTACTATGGCTACACCTTC.

The chain joins TRBV7-8 to TRBJ1-2; D possibly corresponds to TRBD1 (6 bases). V lost 5 bases and J lost 6, with 16 bases in between. CDR1 is SGHVS, CDR2 FQNEAQ, per germline. The CDR3 has 14 residues. The CDR3 loop reads CASSAFWTANGYTF. CDR3 DNA: TGTGCCAGCAGCGCCTTCTGGACAGCCAATGGCTACACCTTC. Using reference TRBV7-8 and TRBJ1-2 for the parts outside the CDR3, the full variable domain is GAGVSQSPRYKVAKRGQDVALRCDPISGHVSLFWYQQALGQGPEFLTYFQNEAQLDKSGLPSDRFFAERPEGSVSTLKIQRTQQEDSAVYLCASSAFWTANGYTFGSGTRLTVV.

V gene TRBV18 combines with J gene TRBJ1-5; D perhaps matches TRBD1 (6 bases). The CDR3 extends over 15 amino acids. Germline CDR1 reads KGHSH; CDR2 reads LQKENI. Deletions cut 6 bases from V and 5 bases from J, with 17 bases between. In DNA, the CDR3 is TGTGCCAGCTCGACGACTCCAGGGGATGATCAGCCCCAGCATTTT. It yields the protein CASSTTPGDDQPQHF.

This chain connects TRBV4-1 to TRBJ2-7; weak D call: TRBD1 (5 bases). Trimming cost V 5 bases and J 9 bases, with 17 bases left between them. Germline CDR1 and CDR2: MGHRA and YSYEKL. The length of the CDR3 is 13 residues. The CDR3 loop is CASSVGPWERQYF. Written as DNA, the CDR3 is TGCGCCAGCAGCGTGGGGCCTTGGGAACGGCAGTACTTC.

The chain uses TRBV7-9 and TRBJ1-5, with unresolved D. The CDR3 length is 13 residues. The V gene's germline CDR1 is SEHNR and CDR2 FQNEAQ (reference sequence). The V and J ends lost 3 bases and 5 bases respectively, with 8 bases between them. This CDR3 reads CASSFGPYQPQHF. CDR3 bases: TGTGCCAGCAGCTTTGGGCCTTATCAGCCCCAGCATTTT.

For this clone: Relative to the germline gene, one junction end is altered; a read error may explain this. The rearrangement uses TRBV7-9 and TRBJ2-5, with D uncertain. Germline V gene data show CDR1 as SEHNR and CDR2 as FQNEAQ (reference sequence). The CDR3 covers 13 residues. Written as DNA, the CDR3 is TGTTCCAGCAGCTTAGAAATGTTTGGGCCCACTTACTTC. Translating it yields CSSSLEMFGPTYF.

The CDR3: CASSLQQSTEAFF. CDR3 in DNA: TGTGCCAGCAGCTTACAACAGTCGACTGAAGCTTTCTTT. This chain links TRBV7-9 with TRBJ1-1; D gene unclear. Germline CDR1 and CDR2: SEHNR and FQNEAQ (reference sequence). The CDR3 is 13 residues long. V was cut by 2 bases and J by 5 bases, with 9 bases left in between.

This clone was recorded a few times. The gene calls are TRBV4-1 and TRBJ2-7, with 10 bases identical to TRBD1. After removal of 1 base from V and 4 bases from J, the junction contained 4 bases not matched to a gene. The germline CDR1 and CDR2 sequences are MGHRA and YSYEKL. This CDR3 is built from 15 residues. Written as DNA, the CDR3 is TGCGCCAGCAGCCAAGGCGGACAGGGGGGTTACGAGCAGTACTTC. It yields the protein CASSQGGQGGYEQYF.

The rearrangement links TRBV10-3 to TRBJ2-7; tentative D call: TRBD2 (7 bases). The CDR3 contains 15 residues. Germline CDR1 ENHRY, CDR2 SYGVKD. Trimming removed 3 bases from V and 2 bases from J, with 14 bases in between. CDR3: CAISERGGSTYEQYF. The DNA for the CDR3 is TGTGCCATCAGTGAAAGGGGGGGGTCCACCTACGAGCAGTACTTC.

V is TRBV6-5 and J is TRBJ2-2; TRBD2 is a possible D gene (5 bases). Germline values: CDR1 MNHEY, CDR2 SVGAGI. This CDR3 is built from 12 residues. Trimming shortened V by 6 bases and J by 6 bases, and 8 bases separated the two germline ends. The CDR3 is CASSGISGELFF. The CDR3 DNA sequence: TGTGCCAGCAGCGGGATCTCCGGGGAGCTGTTTTTT.

As regards this clone: At one boundary the junction diverges from the germline segment, which might be a read error. V usage is TRBV7-9 and J usage is TRBJ2-4; 7 bases match TRBD1. Germline CDR1 reads SEHNR; CDR2 reads FQNEAQ (reference sequence). The CDR3 runs to 12 residues. The CDR3 region is CSSSGTAGIQYF. The CDR3 DNA sequence: TGTTCCAGCAGTGGGACAGCAGGCATTCAGTACTTC.

The rearrangement links TRBV6-6 to TRBJ2-7; 7 bases are a match to TRBD2. Trimming removed 6 bases from V and 1 base from J; junction bases left unmatched: 9. This CDR3 contains 15 residues. The germline V gene encodes CDR1 MNHNY and CDR2 SVGAGI (reference sequence). The CDR3 reads CASRPALAVSYEQYF. CDR3 DNA: TGTGCCAGCAGACCCGCCCTAGCGGTATCCTACGAGCAGTACTTC.

V gene TRBV6-1 combines with J gene TRBJ1-1, with 7 bases aligning to TRBD1. Germline lookup yields CDR1 MNHNS and CDR2 SASEGT. This CDR3 region has 15 residues. The V segment lost 1 base and the J segment 8 bases; nucleotides outside the gene matches: 10. DNA of the CDR3: TGTGCCAGCAGTGAAGGGGACAGTCGAAGCTTCGAAGCTTTCTTT. This encodes CASSEGDSRSFEAFF.

V and J are TRBV28 and TRBJ1-5; D unclear. Looked up from germline, CDR1 is MDHEN and CDR2 is SYDVKM. The CDR3 has 14 residues. Trimming pared 5 bases from V and 4 bases from J, leaving 12 bases between. The CDR3 bases are TGTGCCAGCAGTCCGACCTACTATAATCAGCCCCAGCATTTT. It yields the protein CASSPTYYNQPQHF.

This rearrangement joins TRBV28 to TRBJ1-3; D may be TRBD1 (5 bases). Trimming stripped 8 bases from V and 4 bases from J, with 15 bases between. CDR3 size: 14 residues. Germline CDR1 MDHEN, CDR2 SYDVKM. Here the CDR3 DNA reads TGTGCCAGCTCCAGGGTAAATTCCGGAAACACCATATATTTT. It specifies CASSRVNSGNTIYF.